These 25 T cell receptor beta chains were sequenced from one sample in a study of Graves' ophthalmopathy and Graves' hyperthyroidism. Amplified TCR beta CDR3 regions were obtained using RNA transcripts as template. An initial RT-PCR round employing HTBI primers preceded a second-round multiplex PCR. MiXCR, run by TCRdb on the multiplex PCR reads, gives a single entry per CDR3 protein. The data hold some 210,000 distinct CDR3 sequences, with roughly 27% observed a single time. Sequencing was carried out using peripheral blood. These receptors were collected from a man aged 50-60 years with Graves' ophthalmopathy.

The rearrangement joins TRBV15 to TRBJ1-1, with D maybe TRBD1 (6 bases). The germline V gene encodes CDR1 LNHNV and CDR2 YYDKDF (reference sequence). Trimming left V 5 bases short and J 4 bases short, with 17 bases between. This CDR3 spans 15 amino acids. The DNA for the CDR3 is TGTGCCACCAGCCGGGGGGGGACAAAGAGCACTGAAGCTTTCTTT. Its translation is CATSRGGTKSTEAFF.

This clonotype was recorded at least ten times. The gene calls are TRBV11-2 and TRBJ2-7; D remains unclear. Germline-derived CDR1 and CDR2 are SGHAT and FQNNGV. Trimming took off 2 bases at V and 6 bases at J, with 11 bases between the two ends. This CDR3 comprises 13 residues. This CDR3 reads CASSLPRQGEQYF. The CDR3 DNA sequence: TGTGCCAGCAGCTTACCAAGGCAAGGCGAGCAGTACTTC.

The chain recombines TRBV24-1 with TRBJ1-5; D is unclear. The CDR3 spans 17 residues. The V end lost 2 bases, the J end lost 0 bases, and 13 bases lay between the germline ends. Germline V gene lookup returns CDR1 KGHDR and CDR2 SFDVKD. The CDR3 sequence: CATSDSSGANSNQPQHF. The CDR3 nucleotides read TGTGCCACCAGTGATTCCAGCGGTGCAAATAGCAATCAGCCCCAGCATTTT.

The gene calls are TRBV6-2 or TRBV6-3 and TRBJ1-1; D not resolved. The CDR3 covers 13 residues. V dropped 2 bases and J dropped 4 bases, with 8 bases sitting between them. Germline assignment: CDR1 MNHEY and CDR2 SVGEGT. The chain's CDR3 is CASSYRDGTEAFF. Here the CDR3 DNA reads TGTGCCAGCAGTTACAGGGATGGCACTGAAGCTTTCTTT.

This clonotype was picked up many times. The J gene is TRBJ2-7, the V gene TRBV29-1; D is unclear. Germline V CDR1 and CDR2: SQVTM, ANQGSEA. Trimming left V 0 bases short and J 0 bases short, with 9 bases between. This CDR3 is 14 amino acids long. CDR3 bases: TGCAGCGTTGAAGACCCCAGGAGCTCCTACGAGCAGTACTTC. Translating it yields CSVEDPRSSYEQYF.

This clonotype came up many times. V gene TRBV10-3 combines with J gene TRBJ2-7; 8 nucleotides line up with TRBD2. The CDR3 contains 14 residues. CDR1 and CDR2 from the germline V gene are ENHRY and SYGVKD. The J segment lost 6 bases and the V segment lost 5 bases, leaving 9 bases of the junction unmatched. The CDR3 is CAISSGRTPFEQYF. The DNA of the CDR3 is TGTGCCATCAGTAGCGGGAGAACCCCCTTCGAGCAGTACTTC.

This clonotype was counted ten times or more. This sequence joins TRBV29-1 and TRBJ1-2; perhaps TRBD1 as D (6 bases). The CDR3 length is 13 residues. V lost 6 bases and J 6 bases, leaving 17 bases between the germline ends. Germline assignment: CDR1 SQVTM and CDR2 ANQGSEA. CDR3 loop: CSVPRGARHGYTF. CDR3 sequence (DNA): TGCAGCGTACCGAGGGGGGCTCGTCATGGCTACACCTTC. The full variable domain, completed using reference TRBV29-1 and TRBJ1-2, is SAVISQKPSRDICQRGTSLTIQCQVDSQVTMMFWYRQQPGQSLTLIATANQGSEATYESGFVIDKFPISRPNLTFSTLTVSNMSPEDSSIYLCSVPRGARHGYTFGSGTRLTVV.

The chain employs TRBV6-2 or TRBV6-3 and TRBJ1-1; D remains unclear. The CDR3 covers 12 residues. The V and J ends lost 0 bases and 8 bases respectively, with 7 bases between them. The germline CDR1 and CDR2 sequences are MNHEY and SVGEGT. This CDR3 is CASSYSGREAFF. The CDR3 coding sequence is TGTGCCAGCAGTTACTCGGGCCGGGAAGCTTTCTTT.

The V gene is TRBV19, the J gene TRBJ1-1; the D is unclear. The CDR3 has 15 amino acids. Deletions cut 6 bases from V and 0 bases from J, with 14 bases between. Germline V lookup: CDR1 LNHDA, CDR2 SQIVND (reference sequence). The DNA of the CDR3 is TGTGCCAGTAGGAAAACGTGGGTCATGAACACTGAAGCTTTCTTT. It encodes CASRKTWVMNTEAFF.

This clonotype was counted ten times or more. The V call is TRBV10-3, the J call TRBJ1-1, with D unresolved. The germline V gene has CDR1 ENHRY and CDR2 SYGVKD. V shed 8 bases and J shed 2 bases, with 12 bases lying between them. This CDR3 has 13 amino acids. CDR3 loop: CAIGPGINTEAFF. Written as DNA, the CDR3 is TGTGCCATCGGACCCGGGATAAACACTGAAGCTTTCTTT.

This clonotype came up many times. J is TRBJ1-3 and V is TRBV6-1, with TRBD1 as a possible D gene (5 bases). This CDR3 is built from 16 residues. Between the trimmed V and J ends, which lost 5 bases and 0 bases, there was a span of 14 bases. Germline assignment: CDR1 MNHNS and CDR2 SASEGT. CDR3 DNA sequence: TGTGCCAGCAGTACATCACAGGTCCCCTCTGGAAACACCATATATTTT. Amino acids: CASSTSQVPSGNTIYF.

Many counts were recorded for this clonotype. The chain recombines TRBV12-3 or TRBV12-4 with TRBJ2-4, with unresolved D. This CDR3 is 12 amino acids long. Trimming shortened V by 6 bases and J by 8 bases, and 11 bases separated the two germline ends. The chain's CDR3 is CASSPGRDIQYF. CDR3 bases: TGTGCCAGCAGCCCCGGAAGGGACATTCAGTACTTC.

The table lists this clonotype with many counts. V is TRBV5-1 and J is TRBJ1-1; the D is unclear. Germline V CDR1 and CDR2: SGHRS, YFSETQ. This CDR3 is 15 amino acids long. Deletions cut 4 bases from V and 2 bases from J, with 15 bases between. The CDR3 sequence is CASSVATWGNTEAFF. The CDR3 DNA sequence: TGCGCCAGCAGCGTGGCTACGTGGGGTAACACTGAAGCTTTCTTT.

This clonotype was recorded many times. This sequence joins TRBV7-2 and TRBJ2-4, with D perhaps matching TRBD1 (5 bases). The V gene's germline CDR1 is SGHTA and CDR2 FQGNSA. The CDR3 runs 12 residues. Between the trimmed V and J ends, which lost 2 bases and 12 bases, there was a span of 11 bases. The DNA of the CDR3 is TGTGCCAGCAGCTTATCGGACAAATATCAGTACTTC. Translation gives CASSLSDKYQYF.

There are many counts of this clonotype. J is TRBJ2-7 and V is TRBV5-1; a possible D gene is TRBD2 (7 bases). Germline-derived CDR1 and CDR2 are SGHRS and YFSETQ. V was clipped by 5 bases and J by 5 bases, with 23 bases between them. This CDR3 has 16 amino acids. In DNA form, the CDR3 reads TGCGCCAGCAGAACCGGTTCCGGGGGGCGTGAGGACGAGCAGTACTTC. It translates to CASRTGSGGREDEQYF.

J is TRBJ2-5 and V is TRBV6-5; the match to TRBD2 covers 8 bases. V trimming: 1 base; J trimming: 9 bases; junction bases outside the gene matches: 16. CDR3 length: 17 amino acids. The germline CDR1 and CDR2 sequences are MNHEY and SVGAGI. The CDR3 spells CASSYFGSSGTRLAQYF. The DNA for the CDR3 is TGTGCCAGCAGTTACTTCGGTAGTAGCGGGACCCGATTGGCCCAGTACTTC.

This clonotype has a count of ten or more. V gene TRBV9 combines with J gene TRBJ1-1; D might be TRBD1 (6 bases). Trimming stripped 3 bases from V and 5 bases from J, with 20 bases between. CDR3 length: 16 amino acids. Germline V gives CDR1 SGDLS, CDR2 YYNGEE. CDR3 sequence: CASSARRDGTKTEAFF. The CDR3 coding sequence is TGTGCCAGCAGCGCCCGTAGGGACGGGACAAAGACTGAAGCTTTCTTT.

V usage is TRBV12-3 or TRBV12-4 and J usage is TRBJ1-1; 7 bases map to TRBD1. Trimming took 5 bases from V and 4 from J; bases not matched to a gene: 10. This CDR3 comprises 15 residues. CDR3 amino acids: CASSPPNRGGTEAFF. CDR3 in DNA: TGTGCCAGCAGTCCCCCTAACAGGGGTGGCACTGAAGCTTTCTTT.

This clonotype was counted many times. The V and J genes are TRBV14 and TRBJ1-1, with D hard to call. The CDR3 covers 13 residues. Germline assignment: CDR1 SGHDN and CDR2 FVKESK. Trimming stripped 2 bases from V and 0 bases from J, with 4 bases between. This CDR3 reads CASSQRLNTEAFF. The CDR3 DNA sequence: TGTGCCAGCAGCCAAAGGCTGAACACTGAAGCTTTCTTT.

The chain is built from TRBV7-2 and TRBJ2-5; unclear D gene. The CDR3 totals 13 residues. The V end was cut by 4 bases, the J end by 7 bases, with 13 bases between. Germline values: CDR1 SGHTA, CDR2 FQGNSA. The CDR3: CASSSLSRSTQYF. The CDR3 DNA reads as TGTGCCAGCAGCTCACTTAGTCGTTCGACCCAGTACTTC. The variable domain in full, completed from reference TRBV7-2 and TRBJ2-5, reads GAGVSQSPSNKVTEKGKDVELRCDPISGHTALYWYRQSLGQGLEFLIYFQGNSAPDKSGLPSDRFSAERTGGSVSTLTIQRTQQEDSAVYLCASSSLSRSTQYFGPGTRLLVL.

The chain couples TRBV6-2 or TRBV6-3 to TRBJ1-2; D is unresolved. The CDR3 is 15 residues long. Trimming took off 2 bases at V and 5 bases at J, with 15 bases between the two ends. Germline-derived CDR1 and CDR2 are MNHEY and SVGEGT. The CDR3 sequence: CASSYGWEMEYGYTF. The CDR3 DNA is TGTGCCAGCAGTTACGGCTGGGAAATGGAATATGGCTACACCTTC.

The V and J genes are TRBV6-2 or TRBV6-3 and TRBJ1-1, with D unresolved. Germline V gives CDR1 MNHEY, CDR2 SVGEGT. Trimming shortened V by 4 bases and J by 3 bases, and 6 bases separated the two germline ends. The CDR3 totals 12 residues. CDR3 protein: CASSFPDTEAFF. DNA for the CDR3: TGTGCCAGCAGTTTCCCTGACACTGAAGCTTTCTTT.

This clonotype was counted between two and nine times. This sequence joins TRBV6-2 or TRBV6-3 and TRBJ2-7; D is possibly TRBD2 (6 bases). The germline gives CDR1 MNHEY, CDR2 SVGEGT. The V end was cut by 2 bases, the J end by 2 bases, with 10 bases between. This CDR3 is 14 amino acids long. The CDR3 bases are TGTGCCAGCAGTTACGGACGGGGGACCTACGAGCAGTACTTC. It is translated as CASSYGRGTYEQYF.

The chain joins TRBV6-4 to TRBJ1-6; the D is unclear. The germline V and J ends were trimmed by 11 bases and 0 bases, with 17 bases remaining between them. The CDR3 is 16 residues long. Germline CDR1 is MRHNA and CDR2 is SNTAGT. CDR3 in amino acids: CASRILISSYNSPLHF. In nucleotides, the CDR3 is TGTGCCTCCCGAATTCTAATAAGCTCCTATAATTCACCCCTCCACTTT.

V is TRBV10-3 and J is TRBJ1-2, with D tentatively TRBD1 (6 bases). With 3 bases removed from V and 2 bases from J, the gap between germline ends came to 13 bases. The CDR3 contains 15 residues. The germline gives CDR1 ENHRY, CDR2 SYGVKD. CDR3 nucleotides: TGTGCCATCAGTGAATACGGTCAGGGGAACTATGGCTACACCTTC. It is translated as CAISEYGQGNYGYTF.